The 16 T cell receptor beta chains below all came from one sample that was sequenced in a study of T-cell reconstitution after alpha-beta-depleted transplantation in children. This sample's TCRbeta library carried unique molecular identifier barcodes. TCRdb fed the PCR reads into MiXCR, producing one record per CDR3 protein. The table includes about 600,000 distinct CDR3 sequences, under 25% detected once. This sample comprised PBMCs, mostly from graft donor cells, obtained 360 days after TCRalphabeta/CD19-depleted stem cell transplant. These receptors were collected from a boy younger than two who had a stem cell transplant for acute myeloid leukemia, so the T cells may come from the graft donor.

J is TRBJ2-7 and V is TRBV7-2, with D tentatively TRBD1 (6 bases). The V gene's germline CDR1 is SGHTA and CDR2 FQGNSA. V was shortened by 4 bases and J by 5 bases, with 21 bases between the two germline ends. The CDR3 spans 16 residues. Here the CDR3 reads CASSSLTGQFWDEQYF. CDR3 nucleotides: TGTGCCAGCAGCTCCCTGACAGGCCAATTTTGGGACGAGCAGTACTTC.

V gene TRBV27 combines with J gene TRBJ2-1; the D gene is possibly TRBD2 (6 bases). The CDR3 sequence is 17 residues long. Trimming took off 2 bases at V and 0 bases at J, with 14 bases between the two ends. CDR1 is MNHEY, CDR2 SMNVEV, per germline (reference sequence). CDR3 in amino acids: CASSLGIPSVSYNEQFF. CDR3 in DNA: TGTGCCAGCAGTTTAGGGATACCTAGCGTCTCCTACAATGAGCAGTTCTTC.

This clonotype has a count of ten or more. This chain connects TRBV13 to TRBJ2-1; D not certain. The CDR3 is made up of 13 amino acids. Germline V gene sequence: CDR1 PRHDT, CDR2 FYEKMQ (reference sequence). Trimming stripped 5 bases from V and 5 bases from J, with 10 bases between. CDR3: CASSPRWDNEQFF. The CDR3 coding sequence is TGTGCCAGCAGCCCCCGCTGGGACAATGAGCAGTTCTTC.

This clonotype came up once. The rearrangement links TRBV20-1 to TRBJ1-1; no clear D. The CDR3 extends over 15 amino acids. Germline V gene lookup returns CDR1 DFQATT and CDR2 SNEGSKA (reference sequence). V lost 1 base, J lost 2 bases, and 14 bases lay in between. The CDR3 sequence is CSARVGGRTNTEAFF. In DNA, the CDR3 is TGCAGTGCTAGAGTCGGAGGGAGGACCAACACTGAAGCTTTCTTT.

A few counts support this clonotype. V usage is TRBV20-1 and J usage is TRBJ1-4; no clear D. Germline V lookup: CDR1 DFQATT, CDR2 SNEGSKA (reference sequence). The length of the CDR3 is 13 residues. Trimming took off 3 bases at V and 3 bases at J, with 8 bases between the two ends. The CDR3 coding sequence is TGCAGTGCTAGTAACAGTCCTAATGAAAAACTGTTTTTT. Translated, it gives CSASNSPNEKLFF.

This clonotype was found a few times. The chain employs TRBV12-3 or TRBV12-4 and TRBJ1-5; D is unclear. Trimming removed 1 base from V and 5 bases from J, with 15 bases in between. The CDR3 runs to 16 residues. The CDR3 nucleotides are TGTGCCAGCAGTTTAGAAACGGGGAGGAACTATCAGCCCCAGCATTTT. This codes for CASSLETGRNYQPQHF.

This clonotype has a count of ten or more. The CDR3 sequence: CATSDWDSTDTQYF. The CDR3 DNA follows: TGTGCCACCAGTGACTGGGACAGCACAGATACGCAGTATTTT. V is TRBV24-1 and J is TRBJ2-3; D tentatively reads TRBD1 or TRBD2 (5 bases each). The V gene lost 4 bases and the J gene lost 0 bases, with 7 bases spanning the gap. Germline V gives CDR1 KGHDR, CDR2 SFDVKD. The CDR3 runs to 14 residues.

With regard to this clonotype: A much larger clone sits a single nucleotide away, making a read error possible. A read error is likely, as this CDR3 ends without the conserved phenylalanine or tryptophan. The chain uses TRBV6-1 and TRBJ2-7, with D maybe TRBD1 (6 bases). The germline V gene has CDR1 MNHNS and CDR2 SASEGT. Trimming left V 3 bases short and J 4 bases short, with 13 bases between. The CDR3 totals 14 residues. For the CDR3, the DNA is TGTGCCAGCAGTGAGTCCCGGGACAAGTACGAGCAGTACGAC. Its protein is CASSESRDKYEQYD.

This chain uses TRBV28 with TRBJ1-5, with TRBD1 matching 9 bases. Germline values: CDR1 MDHEN, CDR2 SYDVKM. Trimming cost V 2 bases and J 16 bases; bases outside gene matches: 6. The CDR3 sequence is 12 residues long. In nucleotides, the CDR3 is TGTGCCAGCAGTTTAGGGGGACAGGGAACACATTTT. Its protein product is CASSLGGQGTHF.

The genes are TRBV27 and TRBJ2-7, with a tentative D call TRBD1 (6 bases). The CDR3 runs to 12 residues. Germline lookup yields CDR1 MNHEY and CDR2 SMNVEV (reference sequence). This CDR3 reads CASSYRAVVCPV. The CDR3 DNA is TGTGCCAGCAGTTACAGGGCGGTGGTCTGTCCCGTC.

This chain connects TRBV6-5 to TRBJ1-2; tentative D call: TRBD1 (5 bases). Looked up from germline, CDR1 is MNHEY and CDR2 is SVGAGI. V was trimmed by 10 bases and J by 4 bases, leaving 13 bases between them. This CDR3 region has 12 residues. CDR3 in DNA: TGTGCCATTAAAGGCCAGGGCTATGGCTACACCTTC. It is translated as CAIKGQGYGYTF.

Only a few counts were recorded for this clonotype. This rearrangement joins TRBV20-1 to TRBJ2-4; 8 nucleotides match TRBD2. The CDR3 totals 14 residues. V gave up 3 bases and J gave up 1 base; unmatched junction bases: 2. Germline CDR1 is DFQATT and CDR2 is SNEGSKA (reference sequence). The CDR3 sequence: CSASPSGAKNIQYF. CDR3 sequence (DNA): TGCAGTGCTAGTCCTAGCGGGGCCAAAAACATTCAGTACTTC.

This clonotype came up many times. The chain combines TRBV24-1 with TRBJ2-7; D uncertain. CDR1 is KGHDR and CDR2 is SFDVKD in the germline V gene. Trimming removed 4 bases at V and 0 bases at J, with 9 bases between. The CDR3 loop spans 14 amino acids. CDR3 in amino acids: CATSDPTTSYEQYF. DNA for the CDR3: TGTGCCACCAGTGACCCGACGACCTCCTACGAGCAGTACTTC.

This clonotype was counted ten times or more. The chain combines TRBV29-1 with TRBJ2-7, with D possibly TRBD1 on 6 matching bases. V was pared by 5 bases and J by 3 bases, with 14 bases between. The CDR3 is 13 residues long. CDR1 and CDR2 from the germline V gene are SQVTM and ANQGSEA. Written as DNA, the CDR3 is TGCAGCGTTCTTACCACGGACAGCTACGAGCAGTACTTC. It specifies CSVLTTDSYEQYF.

This rearrangement joins TRBV20-1 to TRBJ2-3; no firm D call. Deletions cut 6 bases from V and 11 bases from J, with 24 bases between. Germline lookup yields CDR1 DFQATT and CDR2 SNEGSKA (reference sequence). This CDR3 has 14 amino acids. CDR3 bases: TGCAGTGCCCCTCTTACGGGCGCCCACATGGAGCAGTATTTT. It specifies CSAPLTGAHMEQYF.

The chain couples TRBV20-1 to TRBJ1-2; 9 bases align to TRBD1. V was clipped by 1 base and J by 4 bases; unmatched bases: 4. The CDR3 is 14 residues long. Germline CDR1 reads DFQATT; CDR2 reads SNEGSKA (reference sequence). The CDR3 protein is CSARGTGEAYGYTF. The DNA for the CDR3 is TGCAGTGCTAGAGGGACAGGGGAGGCCTATGGCTACACCTTC.